This T cell receptor beta chain was identified during a study of cytomegalovirus exposure and HLA in healthy donors. Study observations and caveats: After further analysis at a later stage, some 15,000 TCR beta sequences were associated with HLA alleles at 0.05 false discovery rate. Some TCR beta chains (about 180 of them) were listed as cytomegalovirus-associated.

The CDR3 runs 14 residues. Per the germline V gene, CDR1 is MGHRA and CDR2 is YSYEKL. J gave up 3 bases and V 10 bases, and 9 bases lay outside the gene matches. The PCR employed 60 Vbeta primers together with 13 Jbeta primers. The method was immunoSEQ multiplex PCR; TCRdb's version includes in-frame clones alone and lacks a portion of them. The sample yields under 200,000 clones, 70% to 80% seen once. Regarding this clone: The target antigen is unknown.

The chain is built from TRBV4-1 and TRBJ2-3; 8 nucleotides line up with TRBD2. Sequencing was performed on PBMCs. The sequence came from a woman aged 30 to 39 in good health and CMV-seropositive. The CDR3 sequence: CATGGAVLTDTQYF. In DNA form, the CDR3 reads TGCGCCACCGGGGGGGCCGTCCTTACAGATACGCAGTATTTT.